This T cell receptor beta chain originates from a study of T cell changes during pregnancy in multiple sclerosis (dated by TCRdb to about 2019). Regarding the study in general: The study looked at changes in the T cell repertoire across pregnancy in women with multiple sclerosis.

Library construction relied on the immunoSEQ multiplex PCR assay. Drawn from immuneACCESS, this table holds only the in-frame rearrangements with V and J called that TCRdb kept. Clones are partly lost; checked studies trace under half to an unresolved V gene and leave the rest unexplained. The sample records 43,000 or so clones, 70% to 90% of which are singletons. The top ten clonotypes cover around 1.9% of the sample. In the case of this clone: Its antigen is not yet known. The record has no base qualities; no much larger clone is one base away.

The V end loses 3 bases and the J end loses 3 bases, and a stretch of 14 bases separates them. The CDR3 covers 16 residues, taking in both the cysteine and the phenylalanine. Of all the DNA, just the CDR3 is kept, 48 bases in frame from base 1. CDR1 and CDR2, per the germline V gene, are MNHNS and SASEGT. This receptor was taken from a female donor with multiple sclerosis, enrolled in a pregnancy study. The material sequenced was peripheral blood, taken in the first trimester of pregnancy. The chain is made from TRBV6-1 and TRBJ2-2; the D gene cannot be resolved reliably. The DNA is as follows: TGTGCCAGCAGTGATCAGAGGAAGGATGACACCGGGGAGCTGTTTTTT. Protein translation: CASSDQRKDDTGELFF.